This T cell receptor beta chain came from a study of early T cells in non-severe SARS-CoV-2 infection. Many counts were recorded for this clonotype. The germline V and J ends were trimmed by 5 bases and 2 bases, with 9 bases remaining between them. Germline CDR1 reads SGHAT; CDR2 reads FQDESV (reference sequence). The CDR3 has 13 amino acids. Unique molecular identifiers (one per individual cDNA molecule) were attached. TCRdb reprocessed the 5' RACE reads via MiXCR and lists one record per CDR3 protein. The sample holds fewer than 25,000 distinct CDR3 sequences, roughly 4.4% seen once. The rearrangement joins TRBV11-1 to TRBJ2-5; D may be TRBD1 or TRBD2 (5 bases each). Material for sequencing was whole blood. The receptor was derived from an adult who was a healthcare worker with PCR-confirmed SARS-CoV-2 infection or an uninfected control (not recorded which). CDR3 bases: TGTGCCAGCAGCGGGGGACCACAAGAGACCCAGTACTTC. Its protein is CASSGGPQETQYF.